This T cell receptor (beta chain) was recorded in a study of OX40 agonist ivuxolimab in advanced cancers. The germline V gene has CDR1 SGHTA and CDR2 FQGNSA. V lost 6 bases, J lost 3 bases, and 6 bases lay in between. This CDR3 is built from 12 residues. Points on this clone: Its antigen is unidentified.

TCRdb's copy holds only in-frame clones and misses some; the assay was immunoSEQ multiplex PCR. The repertoire has 30,000 to 40,000 clones, 92% of them found once; the top ten carry approximately 22%. Study outcomes and limitations: CD4+ and CD8+ blood T cells expanded clonally by week 6 at 0.1 to 3.0 mg/kg.

Sequences were derived from CD4+ or CD8+ T cells sorted from blood, sampled in a trial of the OX40 agonist ivuxolimab. The origin of this receptor is an adult with an advanced solid tumor such as melanoma, head and neck, liver or kidney cancer. The chain joins TRBV7-2 to TRBJ1-3; D uncertain. In DNA form, the CDR3 reads TGTGCCAGCAGTCCGGTTGGAAACACCATATATTTT. It is translated as CASSPVGNTIYF. Drawing the rest from reference TRBV7-2 and TRBJ1-3, the complete variable domain is GAGVSQSPSNKVTEKGKDVELRCDPISGHTALYWYRQSLGQGLEFLIYFQGNSAPDKSGLPSDRFSAERTGGSVSTLTIQRTQQEDSAVYLCASSPVGNTIYFGEGSWLTVV.